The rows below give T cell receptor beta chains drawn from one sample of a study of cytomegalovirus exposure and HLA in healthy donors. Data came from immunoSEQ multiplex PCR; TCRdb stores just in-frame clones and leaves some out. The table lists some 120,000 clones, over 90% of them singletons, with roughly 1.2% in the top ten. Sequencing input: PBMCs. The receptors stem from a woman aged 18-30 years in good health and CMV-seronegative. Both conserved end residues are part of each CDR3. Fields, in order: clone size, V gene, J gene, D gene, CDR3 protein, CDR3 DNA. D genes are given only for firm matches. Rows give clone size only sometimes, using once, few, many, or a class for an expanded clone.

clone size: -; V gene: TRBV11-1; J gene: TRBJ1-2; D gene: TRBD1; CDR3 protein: CASSPEGADGYTF; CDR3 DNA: TGTGCCAGCAGCCCGGAGGGGGCAGATGGCTACACCTTC
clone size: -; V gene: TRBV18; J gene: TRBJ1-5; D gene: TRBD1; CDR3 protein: CASSVSGGDQPQHF; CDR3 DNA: TGTGCCAGCTCAGTTTCAGGGGGCGATCAGCCCCAGCATTTT
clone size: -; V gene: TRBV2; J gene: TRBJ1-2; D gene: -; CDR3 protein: CASSESQGYGYTF; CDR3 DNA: TGTGCCAGCAGTGAAAGCCAGGGCTATGGCTACACCTTC
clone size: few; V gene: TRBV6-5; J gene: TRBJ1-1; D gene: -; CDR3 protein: CASSPTGRAEAFF; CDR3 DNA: TGTGCCAGCAGTCCTACAGGGAGAGCTGAAGCTTTCTTT
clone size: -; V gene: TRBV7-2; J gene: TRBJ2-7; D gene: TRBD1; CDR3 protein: CASSLVGQGAGEQYF; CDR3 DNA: TGTGCCAGCAGCTTAGTGGGACAGGGGGCTGGTGAGCAGTACTTC
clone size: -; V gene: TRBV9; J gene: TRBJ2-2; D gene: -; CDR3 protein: CASSVRQEWNTGELFF; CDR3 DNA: TGTGCCAGCAGCGTGAGACAGGAATGGAACACCGGGGAGCTGTTTTTT
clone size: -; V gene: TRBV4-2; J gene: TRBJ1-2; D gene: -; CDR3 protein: CASSQDRGHYGYTF; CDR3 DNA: TGTGCCAGCAGCCAAGACAGGGGCCACTATGGCTACACCTTC
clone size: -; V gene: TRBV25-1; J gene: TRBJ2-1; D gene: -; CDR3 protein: CASTTGRYNEQFF; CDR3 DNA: TGTGCCAGCACCACCGGTCGCTACAATGAGCAGTTCTTC
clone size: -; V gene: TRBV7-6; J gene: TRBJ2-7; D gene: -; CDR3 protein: CASSSIDTTYEQYF; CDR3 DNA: TGTGCCAGCAGCTCGATCGACACCACCTACGAGCAGTACTTC
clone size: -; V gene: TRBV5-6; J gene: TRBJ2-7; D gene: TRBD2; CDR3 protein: CASSWGGSTYEQYF; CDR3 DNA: TGTGCCAGCAGCTGGGGGGGATCTACCTACGAGCAGTACTTC
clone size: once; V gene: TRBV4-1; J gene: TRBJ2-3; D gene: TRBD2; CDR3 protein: CASSQVVSGDTDTQYF; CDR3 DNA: TGCGCCAGCAGCCAAGTAGTAAGCGGGGACACAGATACGCAGTATTTT
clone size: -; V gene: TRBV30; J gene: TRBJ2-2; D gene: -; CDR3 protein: CAWSVPVGSGELFF; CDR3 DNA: TGTGCCTGGAGTGTACCGGTGGGCTCCGGGGAGCTGTTTTTT
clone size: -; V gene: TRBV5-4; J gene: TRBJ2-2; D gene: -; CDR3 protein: CASGTLAGGELFF; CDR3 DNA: TGTGCCAGCGGGACACTGGCTGGCGGGGAGCTGTTTTTT
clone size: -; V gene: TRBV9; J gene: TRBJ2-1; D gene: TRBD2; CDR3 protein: CASSEGLAGYNEQFF; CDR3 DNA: TGTGCCAGCAGCGAGGGACTAGCGGGTTACAATGAGCAGTTCTTC
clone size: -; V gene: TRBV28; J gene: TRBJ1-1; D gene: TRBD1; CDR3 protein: CAVPGQGAISENTEAFF; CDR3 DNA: TGTGCCGTTCCGGGACAGGGGGCGATTTCGGAGAACACTGAAGCTTTCTTT
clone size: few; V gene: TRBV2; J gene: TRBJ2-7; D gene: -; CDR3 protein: CASSVSQDSSYEQYF; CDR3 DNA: TGTGCCAGCAGTGTTTCCCAGGACAGCTCCTACGAGCAGTACTTC
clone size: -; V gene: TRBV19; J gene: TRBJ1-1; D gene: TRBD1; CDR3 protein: CASSRVGQGNTEAFF; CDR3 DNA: TGTGCCAGTAGTAGGGTGGGACAGGGGAACACTGAAGCTTTCTTT
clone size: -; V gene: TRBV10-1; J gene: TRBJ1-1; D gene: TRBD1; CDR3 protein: CASSESGTGGTEAFF; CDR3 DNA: TGCGCCAGCAGTGAGTCAGGGACAGGGGGCACTGAAGCTTTCTTT
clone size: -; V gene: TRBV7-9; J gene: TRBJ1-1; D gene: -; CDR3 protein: CASSPRMSRVRTEAFF; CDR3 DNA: TGTGCCAGCAGCCCACGAATGAGCAGGGTCCGTACTGAAGCTTTCTTT
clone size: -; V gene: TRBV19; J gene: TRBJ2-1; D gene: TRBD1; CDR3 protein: CASSLDRGSYNEQFF; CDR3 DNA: TGTGCCAGTAGCCTTGACAGGGGTTCCTACAATGAGCAGTTCTTC
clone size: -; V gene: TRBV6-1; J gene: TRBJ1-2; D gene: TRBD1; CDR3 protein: CASNLHRGNYGYTF; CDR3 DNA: TGTGCCAGCAATTTACACAGGGGGAACTATGGCTACACCTTC
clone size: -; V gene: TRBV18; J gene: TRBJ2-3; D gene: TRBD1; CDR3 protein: CASSPPKAGGALKDTQYF; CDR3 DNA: TGTGCCAGCTCACCACCGAAGGCAGGGGGCGCTTTGAAAGATACGCAGTATTTT